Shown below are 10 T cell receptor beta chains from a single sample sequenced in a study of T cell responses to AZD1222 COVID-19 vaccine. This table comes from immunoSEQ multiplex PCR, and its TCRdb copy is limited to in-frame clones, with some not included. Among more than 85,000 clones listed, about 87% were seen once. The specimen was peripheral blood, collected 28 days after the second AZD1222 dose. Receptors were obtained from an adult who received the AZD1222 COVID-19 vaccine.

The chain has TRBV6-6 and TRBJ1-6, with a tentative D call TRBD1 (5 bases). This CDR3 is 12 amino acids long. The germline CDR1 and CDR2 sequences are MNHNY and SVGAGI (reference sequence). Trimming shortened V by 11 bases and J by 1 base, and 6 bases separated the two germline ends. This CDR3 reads CAGASYNSPLHF. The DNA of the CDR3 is TGTGCCGGGGCGTCCTATAATTCACCCCTCCACTTT.

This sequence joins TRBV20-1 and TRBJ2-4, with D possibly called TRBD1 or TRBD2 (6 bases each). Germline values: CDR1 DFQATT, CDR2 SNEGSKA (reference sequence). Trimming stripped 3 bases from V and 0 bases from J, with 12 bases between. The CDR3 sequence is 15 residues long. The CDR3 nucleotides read TGCAGTGCTAGTTTCAGGGGACTAGCCAAAAACATTCAGTACTTC. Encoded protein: CSASFRGLAKNIQYF.

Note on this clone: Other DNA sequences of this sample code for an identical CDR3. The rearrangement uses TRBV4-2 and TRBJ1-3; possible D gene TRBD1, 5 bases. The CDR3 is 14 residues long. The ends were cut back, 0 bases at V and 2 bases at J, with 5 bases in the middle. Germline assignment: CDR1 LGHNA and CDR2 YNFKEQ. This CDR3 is CASSQEGAGNTIYF. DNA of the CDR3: TGTGCCAGCAGCCAAGAAGGGGCTGGAAACACCATATATTTT.

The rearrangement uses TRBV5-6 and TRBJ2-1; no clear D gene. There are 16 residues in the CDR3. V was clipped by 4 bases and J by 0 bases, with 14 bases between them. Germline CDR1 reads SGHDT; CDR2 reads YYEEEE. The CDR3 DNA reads TGTGCCAGCAGCCTGAGAGATGCAAGCTCCTACAATGAGCAGTTCTTC. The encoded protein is CASSLRDASSYNEQFF.

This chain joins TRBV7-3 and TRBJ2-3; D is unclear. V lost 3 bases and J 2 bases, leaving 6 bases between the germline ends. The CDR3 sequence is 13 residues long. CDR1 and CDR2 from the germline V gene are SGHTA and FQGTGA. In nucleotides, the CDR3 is TGTGCCAGCAGCTTGGGCGACACAGATACGCAGTATTTT. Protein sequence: CASSLGDTDTQYF.

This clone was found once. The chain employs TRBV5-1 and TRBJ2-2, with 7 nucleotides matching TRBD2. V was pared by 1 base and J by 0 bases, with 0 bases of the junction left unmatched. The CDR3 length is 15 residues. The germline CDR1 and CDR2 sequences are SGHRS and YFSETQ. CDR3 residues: CASSLSGANTGELFF. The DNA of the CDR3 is TGCGCCAGCAGCTTGAGCGGGGCGAACACCGGGGAGCTGTTTTTT.

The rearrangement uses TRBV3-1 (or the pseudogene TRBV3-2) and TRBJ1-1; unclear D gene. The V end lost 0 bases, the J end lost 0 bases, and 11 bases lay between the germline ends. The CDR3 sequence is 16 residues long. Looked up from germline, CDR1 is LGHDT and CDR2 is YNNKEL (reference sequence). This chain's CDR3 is CASSQDTANMNTEAFF. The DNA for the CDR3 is TGTGCCAGCAGCCAAGATACAGCCAACATGAACACTGAAGCTTTCTTT.

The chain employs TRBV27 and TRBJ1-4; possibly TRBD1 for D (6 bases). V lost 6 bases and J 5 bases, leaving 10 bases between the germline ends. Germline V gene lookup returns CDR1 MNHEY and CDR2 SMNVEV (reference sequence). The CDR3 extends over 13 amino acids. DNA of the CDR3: TGTGCCAGCAGGGACAGTCTAAATGAAAAACTGTTTTTT. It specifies CASRDSLNEKLFF.

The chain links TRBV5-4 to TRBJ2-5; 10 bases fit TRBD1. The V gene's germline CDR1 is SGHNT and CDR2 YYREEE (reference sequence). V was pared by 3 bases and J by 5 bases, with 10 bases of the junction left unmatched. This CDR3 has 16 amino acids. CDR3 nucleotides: TGTGCCAGCAGCTGGACGACAGGGGGCGAGGGTGAGACCCAGTACTTC. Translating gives CASSWTTGGEGETQYF.

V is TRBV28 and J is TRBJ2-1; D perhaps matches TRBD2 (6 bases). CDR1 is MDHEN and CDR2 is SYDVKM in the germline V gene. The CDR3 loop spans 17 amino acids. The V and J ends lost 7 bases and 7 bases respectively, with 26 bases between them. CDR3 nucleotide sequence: TGTGCCAGCATCCCAACCGGGGGTGTGGGGCGTATGAATGAGCAGTTCTTC. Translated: CASIPTGGVGRMNEQFF.